This T cell receptor beta chain is from a study of T cell changes during pregnancy in multiple sclerosis. This clone occurred once. Germline CDR1 reads MDHEN; CDR2 reads SYDVKM. The V and J ends lost 3 bases and 2 bases respectively, with 14 bases between them. This CDR3 contains 15 residues. Repertoires were generated with immunoSEQ multiplex PCR, while TCRdb's copy carries only in-frame clones and drops some. In the table there are about 100,000 clones, around 93% of which are singletons. Source: peripheral blood, taken after pregnancy. The sequence was collected from a female donor with multiple sclerosis, enrolled in a pregnancy study. The chain uses TRBV28 and TRBJ2-7; possibly TRBD2 for D (5 bases). CDR3 sequence: CASSFPGKVTYEQYF. The CDR3 region has the DNA TGTGCCAGCAGTTTCCCGGGGAAGGTCACCTACGAGCAGTACTTC.